Shown below are 14 T cell receptor beta chains from a single sample sequenced in a study of shared clonotypes between healthy human individuals. Assay: immunoSEQ multiplex PCR; the TCRdb copy retains only in-frame clones and omits some. This repertoire shows 2 million to 2.5 million clones, approximately 94% found once; its top ten account for roughly 0.13%. The sample consisted of naive CD4+ T cells sorted from blood. Indicated subset: CD45RA+ positively selected. These receptor sequences come from a man between 18 and 35 years old in good health.

The rearrangement uses TRBV6-5 and TRBJ2-7, with D possibly matching TRBD1 (5 bases). The CDR3 runs to 15 residues. Germline CDR1 reads MNHEY; CDR2 reads SVGAGI. Trimming stripped 0 bases from V and 1 base from J, with 10 bases between. In DNA form, the CDR3 reads TGTGCCAGCAGTTACTCGGAAAAGGGGTCCTACGAGCAGTACTTC. Protein: CASSYSEKGSYEQYF.

The chain links TRBV4-3 to TRBJ2-7, with D uncertain. The germline V gene encodes CDR1 LGHNA and CDR2 YSLEER. The CDR3 length is 14 residues. Trimming stripped 1 base from V and 2 bases from J, with 9 bases between. The CDR3 coding sequence is TGCGCCAGCAGCCAAGCCCGAGGAACCTACGAGCAGTACTTC. It yields the protein CASSQARGTYEQYF.

This clone was observed a single time. V is TRBV30 and J is TRBJ1-1; 9 bases are a match to TRBD1. With 8 bases clipped from V and 5 bases from J, the junction kept 3 bases outside the gene matches. From germline, CDR1 is GTSNPN and CDR2 SVGIG (reference sequence). There are 11 residues in the CDR3. CDR3 sequence (DNA): TGTGCCGGGACAGGGAGAACTGAAGCTTTCTTT. Encoded protein: CAGTGRTEAFF.

The chain recombines TRBV7-6 with TRBJ2-2; tentatively, D is TRBD1 (6 bases). Germline CDR1 reads SGHVS; CDR2 reads FNYEAQ. V dropped 1 base and J dropped 4 bases, with 13 bases sitting between them. The CDR3 has 16 amino acids. CDR3: CASSLGVGAGTGELFF. The CDR3 DNA reads TGTGCCAGCAGCTTAGGCGTGGGGGCAGGCACCGGGGAGCTGTTTTTT.

CDR3 loop: CASSQQGLATGELFF. The CDR3 DNA reads as TGTGCCAGCAGCCAACAGGGACTAGCCACCGGGGAGCTGTTTTTT. The chain joins TRBV4-2 to TRBJ2-2; 9 bases line up with TRBD2. This CDR3 is 15 amino acids long. The V and J ends lost 2 bases and 4 bases, in that order; junction bases with no gene match: 2. Germline V CDR1 and CDR2: LGHNA, YNFKEQ.

This chain uses TRBV7-2 with TRBJ2-7, with 11 nucleotides matching TRBD2. Trimming took 5 bases from V and 3 from J; bases not matched to a gene: 6. CDR1 is SGHTA, CDR2 FQGNSA, per germline. The CDR3 runs 15 residues. Here the CDR3 DNA reads TGTGCCAGCAGCAAAAGACTAGCGGGAAACTACGAGCAGTACTTC. Its protein product is CASSKRLAGNYEQYF.

To note about this clone: This specimen includes other DNA sequences encoding the same CDR3. The genes are TRBV30 and TRBJ2-2; 9 bases are a match to TRBD2. The V gene end was trimmed by 0 bases and the J gene end by 6 bases; junction bases not matched to a gene: 2. CDR1 GTSNPN and CDR2 SVGIG come from the germline V gene (reference sequence). This CDR3 is 14 amino acids long. The CDR3 spells CAWSVGGGAGELFF. Here the CDR3 DNA reads TGTGCCTGGAGTGTAGGCGGGGGGGCCGGGGAGCTGTTTTTT.

The chain combines TRBV27 with TRBJ1-1; D possibly corresponds to TRBD1 (5 bases). Per germline, CDR1 MNHEY and CDR2 SMNVEV (reference sequence). This CDR3 contains 14 residues. The V gene lost 6 bases and the J gene lost 7 bases, with 18 bases spanning the gap. The CDR3 bases are TGTGCCAGCAGCGTTATCGAGGGGTGGGGTGAAGCTTTCTTT. Protein product: CASSVIEGWGEAFF.

V usage is TRBV29-1 and J usage is TRBJ1-1, with D tentatively TRBD1 (6 bases). CDR3 length: 14 residues. Trimming removed 6 bases at V and 5 bases at J, with 19 bases between. Germline CDR1 SQVTM, CDR2 ANQGSEA. The CDR3 is CSVLVRGGRTEAFF. DNA of the CDR3: TGCAGCGTCCTCGTTAGGGGGGGCCGGACTGAAGCTTTCTTT.

A single count supports this clone. V is TRBV5-4 and J is TRBJ2-7; D unclear. The CDR3 has 15 residues. Germline V gene data show CDR1 as SGHNT and CDR2 as YYREEE (reference sequence). V was trimmed by 0 bases and J by 0 bases, leaving 10 bases between them. The CDR3 spells CASSLGAASSYEQYF. In DNA form, the CDR3 reads TGTGCCAGCAGCTTGGGTGCGGCCAGCTCCTACGAGCAGTACTTC.

The chain carries TRBV2 and TRBJ2-7; a weak D match, TRBD2 (6 bases). Trimming shortened V by 6 bases and J by 6 bases, and 18 bases separated the two germline ends. The CDR3 runs to 14 residues. The V gene's germline CDR1 is SNHLY and CDR2 FYNNEI. The CDR3 region is CASRTREIVTEQYF. In DNA form, the CDR3 reads TGTGCCAGCAGAACACGGGAGATAGTCACCGAGCAGTACTTC. The whole variable domain, filled in from reference TRBV2 and TRBJ2-7, reads EPEVTQTPSHQVTQMGQEVILRCVPISNHLYFYWYRQILGQKVEFLVSFYNNEISEKSEIFDDQFSVERPDGSNFTLKIRSTKLEDSAMYFCASRTREIVTEQYFGPGTRLTVT.

The J gene is TRBJ2-3, the V gene TRBV11-3; 10 bases align to TRBD1. The CDR3 has 15 amino acids. V lost 4 bases to trimming and J lost 6 bases; unmatched junction nucleotides: 7. Germline V gene sequence: CDR1 SGHNT, CDR2 YENEEA. This CDR3 reads CASSSGTGEWDTQYF. In DNA form, the CDR3 reads TGTGCCAGCAGCTCGGGGACAGGGGAATGGGATACGCAGTATTTT.

The rearrangement joins TRBV18 to TRBJ1-4; possible D gene TRBD1, 5 bases. This CDR3 is 16 amino acids long. V lost 1 base, J lost 8 bases, and 17 bases lay in between. The germline CDR1 and CDR2 sequences are KGHSH and LQKENI. CDR3 DNA: TGTGCCAGCTCACCACGACAGAACACTCCCGACGAAAAACTGTTTTTT. Translation: CASSPRQNTPDEKLFF.

The gene calls are TRBV7-9 and TRBJ2-1; D might be TRBD1 (6 bases). The CDR3 is 11 amino acids. CDR1 is SEHNR and CDR2 is FQNEAQ in the germline V gene (reference sequence). V lost 5 bases and J lost 12, with 11 bases in between. The CDR3 DNA is TGTGCCAGCAGCCCAGGACAGCCGCAGTTCTTC. Protein sequence: CASSPGQPQFF.